The 23 T cell receptor beta chains in this list originate from one sample, sequenced in a study of shared clonotypes between healthy human individuals. The repertoire was sequenced with immunoSEQ multiplex PCR; TCRdb's copy has only in-frame clones and lacks some. The sample consists of about 2.4 million clones, roughly 93% of them appearing once. The sample taken for sequencing was naive CD4+ T cells from PBMCs. Subset of the sample: CD45RA+ positively selected. These receptors were obtained from a young man in good health. Some clones in this sample may be carry-over from other donors' samples.

Of note for this clone: Distinct nucleotide sequences in the sample also encode this CDR3. The chain is built from TRBV2 and TRBJ2-5; the D call may be TRBD1 or TRBD2 (5 bases each). Trimming stripped 3 bases from V and 3 bases from J, with 8 bases between. The CDR3 contains 13 residues. The germline V gene encodes CDR1 SNHLY and CDR2 FYNNEI. CDR3 bases: TGTGCCAGCAGTGACCGAGGGGAAGAGACCCAGTACTTC. Translated: CASSDRGEETQYF. The whole variable domain, filled in from reference TRBV2 and TRBJ2-5, reads EPEVTQTPSHQVTQMGQEVILRCVPISNHLYFYWYRQILGQKVEFLVSFYNNEISEKSEIFDDQFSVERPDGSNFTLKIRSTKLEDSAMYFCASSDRGEETQYFGPGTRLLVL.

The gene calls are TRBV19 and TRBJ2-1, with 8 bases that match TRBD2. The ends lost 5 bases at V and 6 bases at J; junction bases unmatched: 6. This CDR3 has 14 residues. Germline loops: CDR1 LNHDA, CDR2 SQIVND (reference sequence). CDR3 nucleotides: TGTGCCAGTAGTCCCGCCGGGGGGGTCAATGAGCAGTTCTTC. Translated: CASSPAGGVNEQFF.

The V gene is TRBV4-3, the J gene TRBJ2-1; tentatively, D is TRBD1 (7 bases). V was clipped by 0 bases and J by 7 bases, with 13 bases between them. In germline, CDR1 is LGHNA, CDR2 YSLEER. The CDR3 covers 15 residues. This chain's CDR3 is CASSQDWQGGNEQFF. The CDR3 DNA sequence: TGCGCCAGCAGCCAAGATTGGCAGGGGGGAAATGAGCAGTTCTTC.

V gene TRBV4-1 combines with J gene TRBJ1-2; possible D gene TRBD1, 6 bases. There are 13 residues in the CDR3. Deletions cut 1 base from V and 4 bases from J, with 7 bases between. Germline V CDR1 and CDR2: MGHRA, YSYEKL. In DNA form, the CDR3 reads TGCGCCAGCAGCCAAGGGACAGCCTATGGCTACACCTTC. Protein product: CASSQGTAYGYTF.

The chain carries TRBV7-2 and TRBJ2-2; 8 bases agree with TRBD2. V shed 5 bases and J 0 bases; nucleotides not matched to a gene: 5. The CDR3 runs 16 residues. The germline CDR1 and CDR2 sequences are SGHTA and FQGNSA. The CDR3 DNA follows: TGTGCCAGCAGCCCTCGGGGACTAGCGAACACCGGGGAGCTGTTTTTT. It encodes CASSPRGLANTGELFF.

V gene TRBV7-8 combines with J gene TRBJ1-5, with TRBD1 identical over 7 bases. Per the germline V gene, CDR1 is SGHVS and CDR2 is FQNEAQ. This CDR3 has 15 residues. Trimming cost V 4 bases and J 4 bases; bases outside gene matches: 7. The CDR3 spells CASSYDRVGNQPQHF. CDR3 nucleotides: TGTGCCAGCAGCTACGACAGGGTTGGTAATCAGCCCCAGCATTTT.

The rearrangement joins TRBV4-2 to TRBJ2-1, with 9 positions matching TRBD2. The trim removed 0 bases at V and 9 bases at J, leaving 3 bases unmatched. The CDR3 has 14 residues. CDR1 is LGHNA, CDR2 YNFKEQ, per germline. Here the CDR3 reads CASSQEGREGEQFF. As DNA, the CDR3 is TGTGCCAGCAGCCAAGAAGGGCGGGAGGGTGAGCAGTTCTTC.

The V call is TRBV2, the J call TRBJ2-3; possibly TRBD1 for D (5 bases). Per germline, CDR1 SNHLY and CDR2 FYNNEI. The CDR3 length is 14 residues. Trimming removed 4 bases at V and 0 bases at J, with 8 bases between. CDR3 coding DNA: TGTGCCAGCAGTGGACAGTCTAGCACAGATACGCAGTATTTT. Translated, it gives CASSGQSSTDTQYF.

This clone was found a few times. The genes are TRBV5-1 and TRBJ1-4, with 10 positions matching TRBD1. With 4 bases clipped from V and 9 bases from J, the junction kept 9 bases outside the gene matches. Germline V gene sequence: CDR1 SGHRS, CDR2 YFSETQ. The CDR3 spans 15 residues. The CDR3 nucleotides read TGCGCCAGCAGCCAGACAGGGGGCGAGGGGCAAAAACTGTTTTTT. Protein sequence: CASSQTGGEGQKLFF.

This clone appeared once. The chain uses TRBV11-2 and TRBJ2-1; D may be TRBD1 (6 bases). The ends were cut back, 6 bases at V and 8 bases at J, with 14 bases in the middle. Germline V gives CDR1 SGHAT, CDR2 FQNNGV. The length of the CDR3 is 13 residues. CDR3 region: CASRRTGLHEQFF. As DNA, the CDR3 is TGTGCCAGCAGACGAACAGGGTTACATGAGCAGTTCTTC.

V gene TRBV6-5 combines with J gene TRBJ2-7; D unclear. The germline V gene encodes CDR1 MNHEY and CDR2 SVGAGI. Trimming pared 0 bases from V and 3 bases from J, leaving 6 bases between. CDR3 length: 13 amino acids. The DNA for the CDR3 is TGTGCCAGCAGTTACTCGAGGAACTACGAGCAGTACTTC. Protein: CASSYSRNYEQYF.

The gene calls are TRBV30 and TRBJ1-6; D gene uncertain. V was clipped by 3 bases and J by 0 bases, with 15 bases between them. The CDR3 consists of 17 residues. Germline CDR1 reads GTSNPN; CDR2 reads SVGIG (reference sequence). The DNA of the CDR3 is TGTGCCTGGAGGGGGATGGACGGAATCTCCTATAATTCACCCCTCCACTTT. Its protein is CAWRGMDGISYNSPLHF.

The chain uses TRBV4-1 and TRBJ2-7; 7 bases are shared with TRBD2. V lost 2 bases, J lost 3 bases, and 10 bases stayed unmatched. Per germline, CDR1 MGHRA and CDR2 YSYEKL. The CDR3 loop spans 16 amino acids. The CDR3 DNA reads TGCGCCAGCAGCCAAACGACCGGGACTACATACTACGAGCAGTACTTC. It is translated as CASSQTTGTTYYEQYF.

About this clone itself: Other DNA sequences in this sample translate to the same CDR3. V gene TRBV5-4 combines with J gene TRBJ1-4; 7 bases map to TRBD1. The CDR3 extends over 15 amino acids. V lost 3 bases, J lost 0 bases, and 2 bases stayed unmatched. CDR1 and CDR2 (germline): SGHNT, YYREEE (reference sequence). The CDR3 DNA is TGTGCCAGCAGCTCCACAGGGGCAACTAATGAAAAACTGTTTTTT. Translation: CASSSTGATNEKLFF.

The rearrangement uses TRBV5-6 and TRBJ2-1, with 8 bases matching TRBD1. Germline V gives CDR1 SGHDT, CDR2 YYEEEE. Trimming at V came to 4 bases and at J to 5 bases, leaving 8 bases not matched to a gene. The CDR3 is 15 residues long. CDR3 DNA: TGTGCCAGCAGCCTCGGACAGGGAATAAACAATGAGCAGTTCTTC. Amino acids: CASSLGQGINNEQFF.

This chain connects TRBV30 to TRBJ2-1; 7 bases map to TRBD1. The germline CDR1 and CDR2 sequences are GTSNPN and SVGIG (reference sequence). J was trimmed by 7 bases and V by 4 bases; bases with no gene match: 7. The CDR3 covers 13 residues. CDR3 amino acids: CAWNRQGRNEQFF. The DNA for the CDR3 is TGTGCCTGGAATAGACAGGGTAGGAATGAGCAGTTCTTC.

This rearrangement joins TRBV5-1 to TRBJ2-7; the D gene is possibly TRBD2 (6 bases). The CDR3 is 14 amino acids. Trimming took 4 bases from V and 6 from J, leaving 17 bases between them. Germline V gene lookup returns CDR1 SGHRS and CDR2 YFSETQ. The CDR3 region is CASSGGPGESEQYF. Written as DNA, the CDR3 is TGCGCCAGCAGCGGAGGGCCAGGCGAGTCCGAGCAGTACTTC.

This chain joins TRBV5-5 and TRBJ1-2, with D hard to call. The CDR3 runs to 15 residues. Germline V gene lookup returns CDR1 SGHKS and CDR2 YYEKEE (reference sequence). Trimming removed 0 bases at V and 5 bases at J, with 14 bases between. The DNA for the CDR3 is TGTGCCAGCAGCTTGGTGGCCAGTCTCGGGTATGGCTACACCTTC. This translates into CASSLVASLGYGYTF. Full variable domain (rest looked up from reference TRBV5-5 and TRBJ1-2): DAGVTQSPTHLIKTRGQQVTLRCSPISGHKSVSWYQQVLGQGPQFIFQYYEKEERGRGNFPDRFSARQFPNYSSELNVNALLLGDSALYLCASSLVASLGYGYTFGSGTRLTVV.

As to this clone: The identical CDR3 is also encoded by other nucleotide sequences in the sample. The chain carries TRBV18 and TRBJ1-1; 7 nucleotides match TRBD1. The CDR3 loop spans 15 amino acids. The V gene's germline CDR1 is KGHSH and CDR2 LQKENI. J lost 0 bases, V lost 2 bases, and 3 bases had no gene match. The CDR3 DNA follows: TGTGCCAGCTCACCAGGACAGGCTTTGAACACTGAAGCTTTCTTT. It translates to CASSPGQALNTEAFF.

Many counts were recorded for this clone. V gene TRBV5-1 combines with J gene TRBJ2-7, with 8 bases fitting TRBD2. V was pared by 4 bases and J by 2 bases, with 14 bases of the junction left unmatched. The germline gives CDR1 SGHRS, CDR2 YFSETQ. The CDR3 extends over 17 amino acids. CDR3 DNA: TGCGCCAGCAGCCTGGGGACCCCGGGACTAGTAACCTACGAGCAGTACTTC. Translating gives CASSLGTPGLVTYEQYF. Based on the CDR3 plus reference TRBV5-1 and TRBJ2-7, the full variable domain is KAGVTQTPRYLIKTRGQQVTLSCSPISGHRSVSWYQQTPGQGLQFLFEYFSETQRNKGNFPGRFSGRQFSNSRSEMNVSTLELGDSALYLCASSLGTPGLVTYEQYFGPGTRLTVT.

The chain joins TRBV5-4 to TRBJ2-7; 16 bases line up with TRBD2. Trimming took 3 bases from V and 1 from J; bases not matched to a gene: 7. Germline V lookup: CDR1 SGHNT, CDR2 YYREEE (reference sequence). The length of the CDR3 is 18 residues. The CDR3 sequence is CASSSGLAGGQFSYEQYF. CDR3 bases: TGTGCCAGCAGCTCGGGACTAGCGGGAGGGCAGTTTTCCTACGAGCAGTACTTC.

The J gene is TRBJ2-2, the V gene TRBV11-3, with D possibly TRBD1 on 5 matching bases. The length of the CDR3 is 14 residues. From germline, CDR1 is SGHNT and CDR2 YENEEA. Trimming took off 5 bases at V and 6 bases at J, with 13 bases between the two ends. CDR3 nucleotide sequence: TGTGCCAGCAGCGCCACAGGATATTCCGGGGAGCTGTTTTTT. It is translated as CASSATGYSGELFF.

This chain uses TRBV5-5 with TRBJ1-5; the D gene is possibly TRBD1 (5 bases). CDR1 and CDR2 (germline): SGHKS, YYEKEE (reference sequence). Between the trimmed V and J ends, which lost 0 bases and 7 bases, there was a span of 14 bases. The CDR3 is 15 amino acids. The CDR3: CASSLGAGYGQPQHF. The CDR3 DNA sequence: TGTGCCAGCAGCTTGGGGGCAGGGTATGGCCAGCCCCAGCATTTT.